The clone carrying this T cell receptor beta chain was counted once. This entry comes from a study of control samples from healthy donors and cancer patients. V was cut by 5 bases and J by 1 base, with 11 bases left in between. This CDR3 comprises 15 residues. From germline, CDR1 is LNHDA and CDR2 SQIVND (reference sequence). Profiling relied on immunoSEQ multiplex PCR, and the TCRdb table lists in-frame clones only, not all of them. This sample carries tens of thousands of clones, about 83% of them seen once, and the ten largest clones take more than 15%. The sequenced sample consisted of blood. V is TRBV19 and J is TRBJ2-2; D gene ambiguous. The clonotype originates from a man aged 60 to 75 in good health. Here the CDR3 DNA reads TGTGCCAGTAGTTTAGTTCGTGGGAACACCGGGGAGCTGTTTTTT. This translates into CASSLVRGNTGELFF.